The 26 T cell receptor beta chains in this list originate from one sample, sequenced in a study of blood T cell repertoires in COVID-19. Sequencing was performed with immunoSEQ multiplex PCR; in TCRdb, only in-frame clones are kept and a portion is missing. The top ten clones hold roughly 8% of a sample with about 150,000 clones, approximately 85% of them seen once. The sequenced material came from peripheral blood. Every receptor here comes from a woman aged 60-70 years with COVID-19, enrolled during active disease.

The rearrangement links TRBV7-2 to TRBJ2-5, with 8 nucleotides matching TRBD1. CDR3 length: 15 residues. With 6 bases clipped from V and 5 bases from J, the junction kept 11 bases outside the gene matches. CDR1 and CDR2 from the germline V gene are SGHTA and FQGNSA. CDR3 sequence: CASSPGTGYSETQYF. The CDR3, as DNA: TGTGCCAGCAGTCCCGGGACAGGCTATTCGGAGACCCAGTACTTC. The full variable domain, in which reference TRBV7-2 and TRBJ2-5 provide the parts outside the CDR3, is GAGVSQSPSNKVTEKGKDVELRCDPISGHTALYWYRQSLGQGLEFLIYFQGNSAPDKSGLPSDRFSAERTGGSVSTLTIQRTQQEDSAVYLCASSPGTGYSETQYFGPGTRLLVL.

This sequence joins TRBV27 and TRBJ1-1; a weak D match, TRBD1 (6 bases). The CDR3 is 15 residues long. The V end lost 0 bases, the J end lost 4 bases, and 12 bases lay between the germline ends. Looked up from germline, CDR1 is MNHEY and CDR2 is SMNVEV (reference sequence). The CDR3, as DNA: TGTGCCAGCAGTTTATCGGGAGGGGGGGTCACTGAAGCTTTCTTT. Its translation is CASSLSGGGVTEAFF.

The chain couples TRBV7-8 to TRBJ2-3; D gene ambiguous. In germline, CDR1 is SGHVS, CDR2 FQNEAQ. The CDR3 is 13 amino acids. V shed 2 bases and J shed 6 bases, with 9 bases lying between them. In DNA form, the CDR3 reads TGTGCCAGCAGCTTAACTGCGGTGGATACGCAGTATTTT. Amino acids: CASSLTAVDTQYF.

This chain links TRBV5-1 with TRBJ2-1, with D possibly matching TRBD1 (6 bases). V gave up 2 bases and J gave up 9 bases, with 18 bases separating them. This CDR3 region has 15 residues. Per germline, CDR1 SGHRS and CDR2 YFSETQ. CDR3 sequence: CASSLEQGFVGEQFF. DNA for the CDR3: TGCGCCAGCAGCTTAGAACAGGGTTTCGTCGGTGAGCAGTTCTTC. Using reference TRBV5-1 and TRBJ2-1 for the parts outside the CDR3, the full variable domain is KAGVTQTPRYLIKTRGQQVTLSCSPISGHRSVSWYQQTPGQGLQFLFEYFSETQRNKGNFPGRFSGRQFSNSRSEMNVSTLELGDSALYLCASSLEQGFVGEQFFGPGTRLTVL.

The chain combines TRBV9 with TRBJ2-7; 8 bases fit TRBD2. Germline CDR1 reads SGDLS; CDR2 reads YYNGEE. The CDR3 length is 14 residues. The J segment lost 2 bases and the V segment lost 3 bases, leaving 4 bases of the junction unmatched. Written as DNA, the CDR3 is TGTGCCAGCAGCGAACGGGGGGGAACCTACGAGCAGTACTTC. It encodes CASSERGGTYEQYF. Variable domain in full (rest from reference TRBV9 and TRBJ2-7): DSGVTQTPKHLITATGQRVTLRCSPRSGDLSVYWYQQSLDQGLQFLIQYYNGEERAKGNILERFSAQQFPDLHSELNLSSLELGDSALYFCASSERGGTYEQYFGPGTRLTVT.

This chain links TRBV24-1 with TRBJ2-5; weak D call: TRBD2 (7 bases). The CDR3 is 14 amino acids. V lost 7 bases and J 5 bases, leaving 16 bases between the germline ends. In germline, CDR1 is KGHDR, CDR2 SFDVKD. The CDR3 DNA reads TGTGCCACCAGGGGAGGGGGGCCGAGGGAGACCCAGTACTTC. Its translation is CATRGGGPRETQYF.

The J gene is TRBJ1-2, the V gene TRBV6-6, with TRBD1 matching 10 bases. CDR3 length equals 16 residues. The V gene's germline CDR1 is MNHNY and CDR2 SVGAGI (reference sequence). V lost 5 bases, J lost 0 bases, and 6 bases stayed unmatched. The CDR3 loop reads CASSHGQGGANYGYTF. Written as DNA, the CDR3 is TGTGCCAGCAGTCACGGACAGGGGGGCGCTAACTATGGCTACACCTTC.

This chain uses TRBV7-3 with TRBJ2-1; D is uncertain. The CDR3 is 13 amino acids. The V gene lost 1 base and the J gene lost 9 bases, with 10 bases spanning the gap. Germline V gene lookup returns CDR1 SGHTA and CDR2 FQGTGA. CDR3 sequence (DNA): TGTGCCAGCAGCTTAATGGAGTCCCGTGAGCAGTTCTTC. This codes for CASSLMESREQFF.

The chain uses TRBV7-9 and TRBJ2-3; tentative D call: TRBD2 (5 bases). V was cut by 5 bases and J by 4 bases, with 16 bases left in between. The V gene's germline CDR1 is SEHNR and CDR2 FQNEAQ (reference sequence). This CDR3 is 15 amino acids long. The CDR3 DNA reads TGTGCCAGCAGCCCCATCGGGGTCGGCCCAGATACGCAGTATTTT. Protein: CASSPIGVGPDTQYF.

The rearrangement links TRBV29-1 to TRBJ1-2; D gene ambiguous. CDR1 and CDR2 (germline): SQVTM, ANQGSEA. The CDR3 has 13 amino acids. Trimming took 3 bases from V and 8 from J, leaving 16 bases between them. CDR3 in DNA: TGCAGCGTTGAGGTGTTGGGAGTTAAGGGCTACACCTTC. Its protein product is CSVEVLGVKGYTF.

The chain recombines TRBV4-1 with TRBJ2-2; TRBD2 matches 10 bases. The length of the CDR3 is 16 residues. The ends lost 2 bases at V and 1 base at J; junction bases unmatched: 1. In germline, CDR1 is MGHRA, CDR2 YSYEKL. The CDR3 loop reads CASSQSGGENTGELFF. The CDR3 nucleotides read TGCGCCAGCAGCCAAAGCGGGGGGGAGAACACCGGGGAGCTGTTTTTT.

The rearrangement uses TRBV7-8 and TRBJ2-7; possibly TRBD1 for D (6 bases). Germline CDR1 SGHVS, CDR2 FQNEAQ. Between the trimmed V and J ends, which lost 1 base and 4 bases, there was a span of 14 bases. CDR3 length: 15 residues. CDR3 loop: CASSLDVGGIYEQYF. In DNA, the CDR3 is TGTGCCAGCAGCTTAGATGTAGGGGGAATTTACGAGCAGTACTTC.

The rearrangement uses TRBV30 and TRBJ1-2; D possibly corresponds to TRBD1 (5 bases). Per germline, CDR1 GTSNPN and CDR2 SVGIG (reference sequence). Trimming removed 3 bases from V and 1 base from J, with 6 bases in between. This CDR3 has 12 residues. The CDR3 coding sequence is TGTGCCTGGAGGGACAATAACTATGGCTACACCTTC. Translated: CAWRDNNYGYTF.

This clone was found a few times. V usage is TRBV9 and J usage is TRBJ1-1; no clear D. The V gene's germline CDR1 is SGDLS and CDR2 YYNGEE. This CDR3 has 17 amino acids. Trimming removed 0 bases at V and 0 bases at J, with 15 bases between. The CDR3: CASSVAPGLGVNTEAFF. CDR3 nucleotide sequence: TGTGCCAGCAGCGTAGCCCCCGGACTCGGAGTGAACACTGAAGCTTTCTTT.

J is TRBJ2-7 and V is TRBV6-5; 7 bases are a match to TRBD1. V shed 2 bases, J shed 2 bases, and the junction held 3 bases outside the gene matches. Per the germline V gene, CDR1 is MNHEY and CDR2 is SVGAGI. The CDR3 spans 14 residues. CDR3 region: CASSYDRVAYEQYF. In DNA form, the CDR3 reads TGTGCCAGCAGTTACGACAGGGTCGCCTACGAGCAGTACTTC.

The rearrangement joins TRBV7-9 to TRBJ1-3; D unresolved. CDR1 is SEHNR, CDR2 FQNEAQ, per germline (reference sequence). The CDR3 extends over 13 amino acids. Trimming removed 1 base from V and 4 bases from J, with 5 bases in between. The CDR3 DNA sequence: TGTGCCAGCAGCTTAGATCCAGGAAACACCATATATTTT. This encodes CASSLDPGNTIYF.

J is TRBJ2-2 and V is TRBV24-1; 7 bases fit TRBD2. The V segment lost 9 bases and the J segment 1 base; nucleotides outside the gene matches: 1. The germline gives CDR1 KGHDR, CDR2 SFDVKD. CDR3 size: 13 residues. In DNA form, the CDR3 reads TGTGCCACCGCTAGCGGGAACACCGGGGAGCTGTTTTTT. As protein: CATASGNTGELFF.

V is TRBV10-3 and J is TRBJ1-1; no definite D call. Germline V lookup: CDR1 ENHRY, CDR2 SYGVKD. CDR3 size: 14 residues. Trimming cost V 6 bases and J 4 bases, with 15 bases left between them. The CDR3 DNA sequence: TGTGCCATCAGGACGGTTACAGACGGCACTGAAGCTTTCTTT. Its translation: CAIRTVTDGTEAFF.

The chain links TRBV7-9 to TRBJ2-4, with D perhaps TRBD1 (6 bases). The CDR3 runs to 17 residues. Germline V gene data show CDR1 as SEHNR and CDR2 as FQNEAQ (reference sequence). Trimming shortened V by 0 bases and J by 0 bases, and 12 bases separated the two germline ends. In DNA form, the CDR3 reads TGTGCCAGCAGCTTAGCTGGGGCAGGGGTAGCCAAAAACATTCAGTACTTC. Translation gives CASSLAGAGVAKNIQYF. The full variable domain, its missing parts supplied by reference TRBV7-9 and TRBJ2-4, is DTGVSQNPRHKITKRGQNVTFRCDPISEHNRLYWYRQTLGQGPEFLTYFQNEAQLEKSRLLSDRFSAERPKGSFSTLEIQRTEQGDSAMYLCASSLAGAGVAKNIQYFGAGTRLSVL.

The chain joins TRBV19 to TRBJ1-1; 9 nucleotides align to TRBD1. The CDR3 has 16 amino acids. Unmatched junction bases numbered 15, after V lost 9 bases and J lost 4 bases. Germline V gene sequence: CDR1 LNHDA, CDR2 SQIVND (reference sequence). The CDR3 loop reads CASHVQGALRGTEAFF. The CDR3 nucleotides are TGTGCCAGCCACGTACAGGGGGCTTTAAGGGGCACTGAAGCTTTCTTT. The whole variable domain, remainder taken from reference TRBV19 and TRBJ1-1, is DGGITQSPKYLFRKEGQNVTLSCEQNLNHDAMYWYRQDPGQGLRLIYYSQIVNDFQKGDIAEGYSVSREKKESFPLTVTSAQKNPTAFYLCASHVQGALRGTEAFFGQGTRLTVV.

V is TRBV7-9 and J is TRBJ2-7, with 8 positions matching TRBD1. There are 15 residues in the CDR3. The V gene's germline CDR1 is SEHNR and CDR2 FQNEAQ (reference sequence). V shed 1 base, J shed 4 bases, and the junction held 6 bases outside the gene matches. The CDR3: CASSLGAQGAYEQYF. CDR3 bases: TGTGCCAGCAGCTTAGGAGCGCAGGGGGCGTACGAGCAGTACTTC.

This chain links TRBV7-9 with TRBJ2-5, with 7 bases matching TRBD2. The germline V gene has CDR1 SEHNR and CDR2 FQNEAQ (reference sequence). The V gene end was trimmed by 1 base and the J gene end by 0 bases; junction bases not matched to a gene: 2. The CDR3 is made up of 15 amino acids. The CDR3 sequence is CASSLVGTNQETQYF. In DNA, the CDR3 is TGTGCCAGCAGCTTAGTCGGGACTAACCAAGAGACCCAGTACTTC. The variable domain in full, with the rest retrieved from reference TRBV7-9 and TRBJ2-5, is DTGVSQNPRHKITKRGQNVTFRCDPISEHNRLYWYRQTLGQGPEFLTYFQNEAQLEKSRLLSDRFSAERPKGSFSTLEIQRTEQGDSAMYLCASSLVGTNQETQYFGPGTRLLVL.

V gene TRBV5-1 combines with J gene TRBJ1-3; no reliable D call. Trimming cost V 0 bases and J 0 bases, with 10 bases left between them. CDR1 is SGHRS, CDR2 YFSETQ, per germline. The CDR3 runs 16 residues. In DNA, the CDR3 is TGCGCCAGCAGCTTGGCCTTAGCGAGCTCTGGAAACACCATATATTTT. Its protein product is CASSLALASSGNTIYF.

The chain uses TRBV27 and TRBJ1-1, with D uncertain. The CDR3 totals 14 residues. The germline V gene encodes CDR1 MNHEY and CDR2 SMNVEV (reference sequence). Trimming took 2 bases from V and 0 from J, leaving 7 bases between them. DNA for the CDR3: TGTGCCAGCAGTTTAATACACATGAACACTGAAGCTTTCTTT. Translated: CASSLIHMNTEAFF.

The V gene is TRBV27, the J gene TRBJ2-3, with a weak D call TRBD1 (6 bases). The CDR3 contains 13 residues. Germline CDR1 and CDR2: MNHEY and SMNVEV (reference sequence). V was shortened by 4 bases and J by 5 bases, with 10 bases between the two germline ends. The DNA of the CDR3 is TGTGCCAGCAGTTCTGACAGGAAAGATACGCAGTATTTT. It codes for CASSSDRKDTQYF.

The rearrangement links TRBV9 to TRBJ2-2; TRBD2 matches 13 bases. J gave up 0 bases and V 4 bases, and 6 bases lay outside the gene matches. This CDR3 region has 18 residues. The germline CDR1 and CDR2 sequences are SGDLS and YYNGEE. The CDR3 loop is CASSFLGTSGANTGELFF. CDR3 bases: TGTGCCAGCAGCTTTCTTGGGACTAGCGGGGCGAACACCGGGGAGCTGTTTTTT.